A few counts support the clone carrying this T cell receptor beta chain. What it recognizes is unknown. TCRdb ran MiXCR on the RT-PCR reads and lists one entry per CDR3 protein. The profile shows under 850,000 distinct CDR3 sequences, about a fifth of them singletons. This entry comes from a study of response to subunit inactivated influenza vaccine. Study-wide results and limits: Authors proposed each seasonal influenza vaccination draws in few new T cells.

CDR1 SGHAT and CDR2 FQNNGV come from the germline V gene. The CDR3 runs 16 residues. The ends lost 3 bases at V and 1 base at J; junction bases unmatched: 6. Sequences were derived from PBMCs from blood, sampled about 5 days after vaccination. The source is a man aged 45 to 65 who received an inactivated influenza vaccine. J is TRBJ2-7 and V is TRBV11-2, with 10 bases identical to TRBD1. CDR3 DNA: TGTGCCAGCAGCTTCAACCGGGACAGGGGATCCTACGAGCAGTACTTC. Encoded protein: CASSFNRDRGSYEQYF.